One sample yielded the 15 T cell receptor beta chains listed below, sequenced in a study of blood T cell repertoires in COVID-19. Profiled with immunoSEQ multiplex PCR; TCRdb holds only in-frame clones, not every one. The sample includes about 170,000 clones, approximately 86% of them seen just once. Sequenced: peripheral blood. The receptor source for this set is a woman at least 80 years old with COVID-19, enrolled during active disease.

This chain connects TRBV3-1 (or the pseudogene TRBV3-2) to TRBJ1-6, with D perhaps matching TRBD1 (6 bases). The germline V gene has CDR1 LGHDT and CDR2 YNNKEL (reference sequence). The CDR3 totals 15 residues. The germline V and J ends were trimmed by 2 bases and 8 bases, with 13 bases remaining between them. The CDR3 sequence is CASSQTRPGDSPLHF. The CDR3 nucleotides are TGTGCCAGCAGCCAAACGAGGCCAGGGGATTCACCCCTCCACTTT.

The chain couples TRBV2 to TRBJ1-3; possibly TRBD1 for D (5 bases). The V and J ends lost 8 bases and 2 bases respectively, with 10 bases between them. The CDR3 is made up of 13 amino acids. Looked up from germline, CDR1 is SNHLY and CDR2 is FYNNEI. The CDR3: CASRGEAGNTIYF. The CDR3, as DNA: TGTGCCAGCCGGGGGGAGGCTGGAAACACCATATATTTT. Complete variable domain (other parts from reference TRBV2 and TRBJ1-3): EPEVTQTPSHQVTQMGQEVILRCVPISNHLYFYWYRQILGQKVEFLVSFYNNEISEKSEIFDDQFSVERPDGSNFTLKIRSTKLEDSAMYFCASRGEAGNTIYFGEGSWLTVV.

The V gene is TRBV28, the J gene TRBJ2-7; no reliable D call. Deletions cut 6 bases from V and 2 bases from J, with 11 bases between. Germline CDR1 reads MDHEN; CDR2 reads SYDVKM. CDR3 size: 13 residues. The CDR3 bases are TGTGCCAGCAGGACCGGAACAGCCTACGAGCAGTACTTC. Its protein is CASRTGTAYEQYF.

The chain joins TRBV7-3 to TRBJ2-2; a possible D gene is TRBD2 (6 bases). CDR3 length equals 15 residues. The V end was cut by 0 bases, the J end by 8 bases, with 13 bases between. Germline lookup yields CDR1 SGHTA and CDR2 FQGTGA. The CDR3 region has the DNA TGTGCCAGCAGCTTAACGGCCGGCGGGACGGGGGAGCTGTTTTTT. Amino acid sequence: CASSLTAGGTGELFF. Full variable domain (outside the CDR3, taken from reference TRBV7-3 and TRBJ2-2): GAGVSQTPSNKVTEKGKYVELRCDPISGHTALYWYRQSLGQGPEFLIYFQGTGAADDSGLPNDRFFAVRPEGSVSTLKIQRTERGDSAVYLCASSLTAGGTGELFFGEGSRLTVL.

V is TRBV6-5 and J is TRBJ1-5, with D tentatively TRBD1 (6 bases). The CDR3 spans 16 residues. CDR1 and CDR2 from the germline V gene are MNHEY and SVGAGI. Trimming cost V 4 bases and J 0 bases, with 13 bases left between them. For the CDR3, the DNA is TGTGCCAGCAGTTCCGGGACACATTATAGCAATCAGCCCCAGCATTTT. It is translated as CASSSGTHYSNQPQHF.

V is TRBV5-1 and J is TRBJ1-1; D is unresolved. The CDR3 is 14 residues long. Trimming cost V 7 bases and J 7 bases, with 20 bases left between them. From germline, CDR1 is SGHRS and CDR2 YFSETQ. The CDR3 DNA follows: TGCGCCAGCCAGCTAGTCACGTCGGAGAGTGAAGCTTTCTTT. Protein sequence: CASQLVTSESEAFF. Complete variable domain (other parts from reference TRBV5-1 and TRBJ1-1): KAGVTQTPRYLIKTRGQQVTLSCSPISGHRSVSWYQQTPGQGLQFLFEYFSETQRNKGNFPGRFSGRQFSNSRSEMNVSTLELGDSALYLCASQLVTSESEAFFGQGTRLTVV.

This chain links TRBV20-1 with TRBJ1-2; perhaps TRBD1 as D (6 bases). The germline V and J ends were trimmed by 3 bases and 7 bases, with 15 bases remaining between them. Germline values: CDR1 DFQATT, CDR2 SNEGSKA (reference sequence). This CDR3 comprises 13 residues. The CDR3 DNA follows: TGCAGTGCTAGTCTCAGGGTAGGGGGTGGCTACACCTTC. Encoded protein: CSASLRVGGGYTF.

The V and J genes are TRBV6-5 and TRBJ1-1; 7 bases are shared with TRBD1. CDR1 and CDR2 from the germline V gene are MNHEY and SVGAGI. The CDR3 is 13 residues long. Trimming took 6 bases from V and 7 from J; bases not matched to a gene: 8. For the CDR3, the DNA is TGTGCCAGCAGACTTACAGGGGTAGGTGAAGCTTTCTTT. It translates to CASRLTGVGEAFF.

This clone was counted between two and nine times. The chain joins TRBV5-1 to TRBJ2-5; 10 nucleotides match TRBD1. CDR3 size: 15 residues. Germline-derived CDR1 and CDR2 are SGHRS and YFSETQ. V gave up 4 bases and J gave up 5 bases; unmatched junction bases: 8. CDR3 amino acids: CASSLGDRGHETQYF. CDR3 nucleotides: TGCGCCAGCAGCCTCGGGGACAGGGGCCACGAGACCCAGTACTTC.

J is TRBJ1-1 and V is TRBV7-3, with D uncertain. Germline CDR1 is SGHTA and CDR2 is FQGTGA. The V gene lost 3 bases and the J gene lost 1 base, with 6 bases spanning the gap. The CDR3 totals 13 residues. The CDR3, as DNA: TGTGCCAGCAGCTTTAATAGGAACACTGAAGCTTTCTTT. This translates into CASSFNRNTEAFF.

The chain couples TRBV18 to TRBJ1-6; 7 bases are shared with TRBD1. V was clipped by 2 bases and J by 9 bases; unmatched bases: 4. This CDR3 comprises 14 residues. Germline CDR1 is KGHSH and CDR2 is LQKENI. As DNA, the CDR3 is TGTGCCAGCTCACCAGACAGGGCCCCTTCACCCCTCCACTTT. Translated: CASSPDRAPSPLHF.

This chain connects TRBV3-1 (or the pseudogene TRBV3-2) to TRBJ1-1; perhaps TRBD1 as D (6 bases). V shed 7 bases and J shed 1 base, with 13 bases lying between them. Germline V gene lookup returns CDR1 LGHDT and CDR2 YNNKEL (reference sequence). The CDR3 has 14 residues. The CDR3 DNA reads as TGTGCCAGCAAGAAACAGGGTAGGAACACTGAAGCTTTCTTT. Translating gives CASKKQGRNTEAFF.

V usage is TRBV18 and J usage is TRBJ2-2; TRBD2 matches at 9 bases. With 5 bases clipped from V and 5 bases from J, the junction kept 6 bases outside the gene matches. Germline CDR1 reads KGHSH; CDR2 reads LQKENI. CDR3 length equals 15 residues. CDR3 DNA: TGTGCCAGCTCATCGGGACTAGCAGGGACCGGGGAGCTGTTTTTT. It specifies CASSSGLAGTGELFF.

V gene TRBV25-1 combines with J gene TRBJ1-4, with D maybe TRBD1 (5 bases). CDR1 is MGHDK, CDR2 SYGVNS, per germline. V gave up 2 bases and J gave up 4 bases, with 11 bases separating them. The CDR3 covers 15 residues. CDR3 bases: TGTGCCAGCAGTGAACCAGGGTTTTTTAATGAAAAACTGTTTTTT. Its translation: CASSEPGFFNEKLFF.

This rearrangement joins TRBV19 to TRBJ1-4; D may be TRBD1 (5 bases). The CDR3 is 14 amino acids. V gave up 9 bases and J gave up 6 bases, with 17 bases separating them. Germline V gene lookup returns CDR1 LNHDA and CDR2 SQIVND (reference sequence). The CDR3 here is CASSVGGGDEKLFF. The CDR3 DNA follows: TGTGCCAGCTCCGTCGGGGGGGGAGATGAAAAACTGTTTTTT.